This paragraph reports one T cell receptor (beta chain). Its target is unknown. The data are from a study of post-analysis software for immune sequencing data. Study outcomes and limitations: Multiple sclerosis patients had significantly lower normalized Chao1 diversity than controls.

Unique molecular identifiers featured in each of the TCR beta cDNA libraries. Out of roughly 0.85 to 11 million T cells, about 520,000 cDNA molecules were generated. A single record per CDR3 protein comes from TCRdb applying MiXCR to the PCR reads. The table records approximately 440,000 distinct CDR3 sequences, less than 45% of them present only once. Sequenced sample: blood. This sequence originates from a girl aged 5-17 years with multiple sclerosis.

Written as DNA, the CDR3 is TGTGCCAGCAGTTACCAGGGCGATGGAAATGAAAAACTGTTTTTT. It translates to CASSYQGDGNEKLFF. V is TRBV6-6 and J is TRBJ1-4; TRBD1 is a possible D gene (5 bases). This CDR3 has 15 residues. V lost 2 bases and J lost 5, with 12 bases in between. Germline V gene data show CDR1 as MNHNY and CDR2 as SVGAGI (reference sequence).